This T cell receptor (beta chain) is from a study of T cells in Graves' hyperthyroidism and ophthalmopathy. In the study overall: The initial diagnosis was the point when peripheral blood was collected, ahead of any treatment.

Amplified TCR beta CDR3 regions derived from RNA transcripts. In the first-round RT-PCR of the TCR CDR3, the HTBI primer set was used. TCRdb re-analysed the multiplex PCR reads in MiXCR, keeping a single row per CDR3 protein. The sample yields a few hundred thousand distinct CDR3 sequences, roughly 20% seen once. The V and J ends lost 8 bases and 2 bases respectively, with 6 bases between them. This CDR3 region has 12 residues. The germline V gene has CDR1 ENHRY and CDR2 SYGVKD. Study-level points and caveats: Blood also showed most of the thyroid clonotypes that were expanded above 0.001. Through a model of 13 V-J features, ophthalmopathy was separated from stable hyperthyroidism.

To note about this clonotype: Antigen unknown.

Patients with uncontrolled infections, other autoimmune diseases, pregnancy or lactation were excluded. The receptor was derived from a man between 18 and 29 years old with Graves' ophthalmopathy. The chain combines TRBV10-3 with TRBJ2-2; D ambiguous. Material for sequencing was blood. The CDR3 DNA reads TGTGCCATCGAAGAAAACACCGGGGAGCTGTTTTTT. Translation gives CAIEENTGELFF.